This TCR beta chain was documented in a study of vaccination effects on CD4 cells after COVID-19. Study background: It was a median of 72 days after the second dose that post-vaccine samples were obtained.

Comments on this clone: Antigen specificity is unknown.

From germline, CDR1 is SGHRS and CDR2 YFSETQ. This CDR3 is 15 amino acids long. The V end was cut by 0 bases, the J end by 2 bases, with 9 bases between. Before sequencing, viral peptide pools were used by the ViraFEST assay to expand antigen-specific CD4+ T cells. Subsequent to roughly 9 days of culture, CD4+ T cells were isolated. Participants were given two doses of BNT162b2 or mRNA-1273 vaccine. TCRdb keeps only in-frame clones here, not all; method: immunoSEQ multiplex PCR. The sample contains 25,000 to 30,000 clones, about 73% of which appear only once. The genes are TRBV5-1 and TRBJ1-5; D is possibly TRBD1 (6 bases). This sequence was found in a human donor who received a COVID-19 vaccine. The material sequenced was CD4+ T cells from PBMCs cultured with HCoV-OC43 spike peptides, taken after COVID-19 vaccination. Subset described: HCoV-OC43 spike overlapping peptide pool stimulation. The CDR3 nucleotides read TGCGCCAGCAGCTTGGTCCCAGGGGGCAATCAGCCCCAGCATTTT. Its protein is CASSLVPGGNQPQHF.